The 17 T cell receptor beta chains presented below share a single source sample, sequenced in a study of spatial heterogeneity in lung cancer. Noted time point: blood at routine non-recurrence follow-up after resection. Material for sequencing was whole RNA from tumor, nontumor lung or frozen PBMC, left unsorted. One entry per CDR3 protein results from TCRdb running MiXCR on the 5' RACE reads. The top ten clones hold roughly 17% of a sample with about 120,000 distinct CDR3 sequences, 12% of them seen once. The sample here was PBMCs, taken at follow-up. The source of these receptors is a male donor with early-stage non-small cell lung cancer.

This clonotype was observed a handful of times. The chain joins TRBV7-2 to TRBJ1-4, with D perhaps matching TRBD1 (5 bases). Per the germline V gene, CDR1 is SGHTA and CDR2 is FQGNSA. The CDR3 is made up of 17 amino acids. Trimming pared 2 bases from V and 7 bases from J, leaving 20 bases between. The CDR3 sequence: CASSLISRGGSFEKLFF. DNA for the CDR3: TGTGCCAGCAGCTTAATTTCGAGGGGAGGATCTTTTGAAAAACTGTTTTTT.

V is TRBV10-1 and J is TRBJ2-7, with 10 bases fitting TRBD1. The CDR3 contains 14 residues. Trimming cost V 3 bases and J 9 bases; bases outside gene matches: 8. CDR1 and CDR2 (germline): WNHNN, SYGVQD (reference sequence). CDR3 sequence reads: CASSEAGQGNRQYF. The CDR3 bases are TGCGCCAGCAGTGAAGCGGGACAGGGGAATAGGCAGTACTTC.

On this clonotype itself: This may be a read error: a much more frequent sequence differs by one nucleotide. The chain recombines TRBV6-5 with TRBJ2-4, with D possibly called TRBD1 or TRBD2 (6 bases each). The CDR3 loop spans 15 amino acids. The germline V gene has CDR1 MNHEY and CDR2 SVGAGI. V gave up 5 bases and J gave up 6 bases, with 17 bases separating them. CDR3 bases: TGTGCCAGCAGTCCCTGGGGGGCCGCCCCAAACATTCAGTACTTC. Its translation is CASSPWGAAPNIQYF.

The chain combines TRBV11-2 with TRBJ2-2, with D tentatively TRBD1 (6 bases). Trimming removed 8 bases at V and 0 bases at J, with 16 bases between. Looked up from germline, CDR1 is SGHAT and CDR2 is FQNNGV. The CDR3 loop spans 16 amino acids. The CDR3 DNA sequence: TGTGCCAGCGGCCGACCGGACAGATCGAACACCGGGGAGCTGTTTTTT. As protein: CASGRPDRSNTGELFF. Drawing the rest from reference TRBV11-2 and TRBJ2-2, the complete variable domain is EAGVAQSPRYKIIEKRQSVAFWCNPISGHATLYWYQQILGQGPKLLIQFQNNGVVDDSQLPKDRFSAERLKGVDSTLKIQPAKLEDSAVYLCASGRPDRSNTGELFFGEGSRLTVL.

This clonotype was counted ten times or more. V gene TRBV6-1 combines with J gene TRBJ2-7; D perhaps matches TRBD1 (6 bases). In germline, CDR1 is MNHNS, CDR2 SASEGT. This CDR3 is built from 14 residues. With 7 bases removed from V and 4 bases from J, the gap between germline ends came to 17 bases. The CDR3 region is CASTGGTYRYEQYF. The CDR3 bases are TGTGCCAGCACCGGTGGGACATACCGATACGAGCAGTACTTC.

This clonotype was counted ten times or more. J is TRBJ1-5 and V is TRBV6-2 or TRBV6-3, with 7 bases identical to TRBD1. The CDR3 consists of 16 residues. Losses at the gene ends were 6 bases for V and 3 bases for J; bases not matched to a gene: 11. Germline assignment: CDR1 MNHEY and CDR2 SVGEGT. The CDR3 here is CASSSWGQSYNQPQHF. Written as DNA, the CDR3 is TGTGCCAGCAGCTCGTGGGGACAGAGCTACAATCAGCCCCAGCATTTT.

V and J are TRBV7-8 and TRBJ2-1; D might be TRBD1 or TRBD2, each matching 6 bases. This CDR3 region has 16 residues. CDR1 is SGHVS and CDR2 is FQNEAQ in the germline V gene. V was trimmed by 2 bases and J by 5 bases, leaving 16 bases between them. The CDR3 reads CASSLQRGGSHNEQFF. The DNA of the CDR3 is TGTGCCAGCAGCTTACAGAGAGGGGGGTCTCACAATGAGCAGTTCTTC.

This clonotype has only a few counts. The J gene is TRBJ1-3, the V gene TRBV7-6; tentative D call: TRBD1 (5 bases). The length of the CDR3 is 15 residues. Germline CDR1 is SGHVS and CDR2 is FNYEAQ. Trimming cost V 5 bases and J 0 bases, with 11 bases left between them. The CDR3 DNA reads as TGTGCCAGCAGCCCCGGGGGGAGCTCTGGAAACACCATATATTTT. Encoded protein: CASSPGGSSGNTIYF.

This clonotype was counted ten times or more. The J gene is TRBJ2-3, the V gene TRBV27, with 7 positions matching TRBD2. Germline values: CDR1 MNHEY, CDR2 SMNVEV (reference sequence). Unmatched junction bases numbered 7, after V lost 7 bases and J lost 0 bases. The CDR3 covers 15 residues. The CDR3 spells CASMPGGPSTDTQYF. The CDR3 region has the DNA TGTGCCAGCATGCCGGGGGGACCTAGCACAGATACGCAGTATTTT.

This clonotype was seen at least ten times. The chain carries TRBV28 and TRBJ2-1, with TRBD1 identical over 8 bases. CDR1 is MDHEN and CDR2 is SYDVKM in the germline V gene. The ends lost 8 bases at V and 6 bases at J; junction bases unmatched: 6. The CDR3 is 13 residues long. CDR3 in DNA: TGTGCCAGCCGGACAGGGAAGGCCAATGAGCAGTTCTTC. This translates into CASRTGKANEQFF.

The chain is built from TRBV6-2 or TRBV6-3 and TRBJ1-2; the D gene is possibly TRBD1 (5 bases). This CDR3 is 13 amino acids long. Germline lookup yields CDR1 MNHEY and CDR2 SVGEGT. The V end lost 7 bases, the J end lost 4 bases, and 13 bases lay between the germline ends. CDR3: CASKTGTFYGYTF. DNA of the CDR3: TGTGCCAGCAAAACCGGGACCTTCTATGGCTACACCTTC.

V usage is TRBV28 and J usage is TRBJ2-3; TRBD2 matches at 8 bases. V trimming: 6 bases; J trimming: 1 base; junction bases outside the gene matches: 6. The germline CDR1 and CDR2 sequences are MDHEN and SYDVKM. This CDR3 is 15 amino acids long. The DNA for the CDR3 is TGTGCCAGCAGCATGCGGGGGGTCGGCACAGATACGCAGTATTTT. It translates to CASSMRGVGTDTQYF.

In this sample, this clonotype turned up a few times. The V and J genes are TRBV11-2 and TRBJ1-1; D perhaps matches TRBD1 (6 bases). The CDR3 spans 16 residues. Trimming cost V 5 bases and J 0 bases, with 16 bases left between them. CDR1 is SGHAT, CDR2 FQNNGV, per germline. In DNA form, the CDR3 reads TGTGCCAGCAGCCTGGCGGCAGGGGCTTTGAACACTGAAGCTTTCTTT. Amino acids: CASSLAAGALNTEAFF.

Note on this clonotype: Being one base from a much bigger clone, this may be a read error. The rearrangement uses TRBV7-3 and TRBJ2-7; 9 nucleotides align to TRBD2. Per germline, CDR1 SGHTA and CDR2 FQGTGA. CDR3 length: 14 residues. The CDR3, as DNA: TGTGCCAACAGCTTACAAGCGGGGGGCTACGAGCAGTACTTC. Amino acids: CANSLQAGGYEQYF.

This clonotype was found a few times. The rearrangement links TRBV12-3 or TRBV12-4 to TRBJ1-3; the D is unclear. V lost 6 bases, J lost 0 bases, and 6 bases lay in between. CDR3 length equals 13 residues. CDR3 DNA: TGTGCCAGCAGGGCGGGCTCTGGAAACACCATATATTTT. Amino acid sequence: CASRAGSGNTIYF.

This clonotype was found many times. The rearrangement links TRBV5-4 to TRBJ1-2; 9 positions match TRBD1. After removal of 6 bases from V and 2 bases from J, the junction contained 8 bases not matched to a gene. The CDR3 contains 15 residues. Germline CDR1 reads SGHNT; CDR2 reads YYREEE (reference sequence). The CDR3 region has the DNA TGTGCCAGCAAATCGGCCGGGACAGGGAACTATGGCTACACCTTC. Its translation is CASKSAGTGNYGYTF.

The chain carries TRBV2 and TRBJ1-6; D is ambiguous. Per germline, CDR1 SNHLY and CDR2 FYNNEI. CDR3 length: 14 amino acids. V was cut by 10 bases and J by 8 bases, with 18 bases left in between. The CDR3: CATKPLLMDSPLHF. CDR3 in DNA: TGTGCCACCAAACCCCTCCTGATGGATTCACCCCTCCACTTT.